This TCR beta chain was retrieved from a study of blood T cells in healthy people across ages. Germline lookup yields CDR1 WNHNN and CDR2 SYGVQD (reference sequence). Trimming left V 4 bases short and J 10 bases short, with 14 bases between. The CDR3 loop spans 13 amino acids. Primed by a sample-barcoded 5' primer and a J-beta primer mix, a second PCR proceeded for roughly 6 to 12 cycles. TCRdb recomputed calls from the 5' RACE reads with MiXCR, one row per CDR3 protein. The sample lists over 700,000 distinct CDR3 sequences, 20% to 25% occurring once. In its sample, this clonotype was seen a few times. In addition, the sample was reused for a study of T cells of mothers and their children. According to that study: Compared with unrelated pairs, related mother-child pairs had slightly higher, non-significant overlap.

This rearrangement joins TRBV10-1 to TRBJ2-1; TRBD2 is a possible D gene (5 bases). The receptor was isolated from a boy younger than 18 in good health. Sequencing input: blood. The CDR3 DNA reads TGCGCCAGCAGTGCATCTAGCTGGGAGGAGCAGTTCTTC. This gives the protein CASSASSWEEQFF.